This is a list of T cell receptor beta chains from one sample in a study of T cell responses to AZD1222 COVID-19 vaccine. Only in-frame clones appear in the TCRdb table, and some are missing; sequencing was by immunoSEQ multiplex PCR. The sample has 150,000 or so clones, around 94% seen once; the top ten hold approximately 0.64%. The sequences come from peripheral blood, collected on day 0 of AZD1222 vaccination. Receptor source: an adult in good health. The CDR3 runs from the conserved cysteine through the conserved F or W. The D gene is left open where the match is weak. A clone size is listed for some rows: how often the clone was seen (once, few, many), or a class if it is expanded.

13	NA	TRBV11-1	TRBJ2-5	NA	TGTGCCAGCAGCTTAGTGCAGCAAGAGACCCAGTACTTC	CASSLVQQETQYF
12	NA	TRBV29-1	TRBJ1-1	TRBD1	TGCAGCGTAGATGACAGGGGCGCTGAAGCTTTCTTT	CSVDDRGAEAFF
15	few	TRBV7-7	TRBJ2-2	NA	TGTGCCAGCAGCCCCCTCGGGGTAGGGACCGGGGAGCTGTTTTTT	CASSPLGVGTGELFF
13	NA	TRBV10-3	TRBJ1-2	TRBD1	TGTGCCACCTCTTCGGGACAGGGCTCTGGCTACACCTTC	CATSSGQGSGYTF
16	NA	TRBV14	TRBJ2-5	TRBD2	TGTGCCAGCAGCCGAAGCGGGGGCTTAGGGGAAGAGACCCAGTACTTC	CASSRSGGLGEETQYF
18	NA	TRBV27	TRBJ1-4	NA	TGTGCCAGCAGTTTATTAGTTACGGGGTCGCTGACGGTTGAAAAACTGTTTTTT	CASSLLVTGSLTVEKLFF
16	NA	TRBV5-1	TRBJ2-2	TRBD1	TGCGCCAGCAGCACCTCCGGGACAGGGATTTCCGGGGAGCTGTTTTTT	CASSTSGTGISGELFF
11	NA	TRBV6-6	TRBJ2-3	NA	TGTGCCAGCAGTTATAAAGATACGCAGTATTTT	CASSYKDTQYF
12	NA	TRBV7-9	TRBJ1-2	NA	TGTGCCAGCAGCTTCAGTGAAGGGGGCTACACCTTC	CASSFSEGGYTF
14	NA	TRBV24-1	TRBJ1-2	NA	TGTGCCACCAGTGAACGGGGGACTCCGGAGGGCTACACCTTC	CATSERGTPEGYTF
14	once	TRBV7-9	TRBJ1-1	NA	TGTGCCAGCAGCTTAGGTTTTGCGGGTGAAGAAGCTTTCTTT	CASSLGFAGEEAFF
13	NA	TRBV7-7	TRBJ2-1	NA	TGTGCCAGCAGCTTCGGGACCTACAATGAGCAGTTCTTC	CASSFGTYNEQFF
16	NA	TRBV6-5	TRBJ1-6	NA	TGTGCCAGCAGTTACGCCACCGGAGAGTTACCCTCACCCCTCCACTTT	CASSYATGELPSPLHF
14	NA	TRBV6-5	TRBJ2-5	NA	TGTGCCAGCAGTTCCCGGACTACCCGGGAGACCCAGTACTTC	CASSSRTTRETQYF
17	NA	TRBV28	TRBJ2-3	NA	TGTGCCAGCACCTCCGATTCGAAGCTAGGAGGCACAGATACGCAGTATTTT	CASTSDSKLGGTDTQYF
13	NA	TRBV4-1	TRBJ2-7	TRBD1	TGCGCCAGCAGCCGTGGACAGGGATACGAGCAGTACTTC	CASSRGQGYEQYF
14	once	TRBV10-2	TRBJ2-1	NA	TGCGCCAGCAGTGCGGGAGTTTCCTACAATGAGCAGTTCTTC	CASSAGVSYNEQFF
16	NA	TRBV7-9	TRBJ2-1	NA	TGTGCCAGCACCCTATCGAGTCCGGGACTCTTCAATGAGCAGTTCTTC	CASTLSSPGLFNEQFF
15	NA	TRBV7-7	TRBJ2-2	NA	TGTGCCAGCAGCCCAGTACGGGAGTCGGCCGGGGAGCTGTTTTTT	CASSPVRESAGELFF